This TCR beta chain was sequenced during a study of cytotoxic CD8 clonotypes in ibrutinib-treated CLL. As for the study in general: In all, more than 10 patients were relapsed/refractory, some 14 were treatment-naive and roughly 18 were IGHV unmutated. After treatment lasting a median 12 months, range 6 to 36, response samples were collected. Mean productive templates were over 250,000; mean productive rearrangements were around 90,000. Study results and caveats: Contraction or stability on treatment was seen for public clonotypes, which were uncommon.

There are a few counts of this clone. The antigen is unknown. Generated by immunoSEQ multiplex PCR, the TCRdb table keeps only in-frame clones and is missing some. The sample comprises 150,000 to 200,000 clones, roughly 90% of which are singletons, and about 2.9% rests with the top ten. Trimming at V came to 7 bases and at J to 7 bases, leaving 9 bases not matched to a gene. The CDR3 sequence is 14 residues long. Germline CDR1 and CDR2: LNHDA and SQIVND (reference sequence). V gene TRBV19 combines with J gene TRBJ1-5; 8 bases match TRBD1. The origin of this receptor is a human donor with chronic lymphocytic leukemia. Sequences were derived from PBMCs, sampled at disease progression, from a patient treated with ibrutinib. CDR3 sequence: CASNNRGTRQPQHF. CDR3 sequence (DNA): TGTGCCAGTAATAACAGGGGGACCCGACAGCCCCAGCATTTT.